The 24 T cell receptor beta chains below come from one sample, sequenced in a study of beta chain features in type 1 diabetes. As every portion of the isolated RNA was reverse transcribed, the sequencing read expressed TCRB transcripts. TCRdb's copy holds only in-frame clones and misses some; the assay was immunoSEQ multiplex PCR. Here the sample spans some 270,000 clones, around an eighth being singletons. The source material was naive CD4+ T cells from blood. Receptor source: a woman in her thirties or forties in good health.

This clone was seen only a few times. The CDR3 spells CASSYPAQGTYEQYF. The CDR3 bases are TGTGCCAGCAGTTACCCGGCACAGGGCACCTACGAGCAGTACTTC. V and J are TRBV6-6 and TRBJ2-7; TRBD1 might be the D (6 bases). The ends were cut back, 2 bases at V and 2 bases at J, with 13 bases in the middle. Germline CDR1 reads MNHNY; CDR2 reads SVGAGI (reference sequence). This CDR3 contains 15 residues.

The chain has TRBV10-3 and TRBJ1-1; perhaps TRBD1 as D (5 bases). This CDR3 is built from 14 residues. CDR1 is ENHRY, CDR2 SYGVKD, per germline. V was trimmed by 7 bases and J by 1 base, leaving 13 bases between them. Here the CDR3 reads CAIMQGLGNTEAFF. CDR3 sequence (DNA): TGTGCCATCATGCAGGGACTGGGGAACACTGAAGCTTTCTTT.

This clone has a handful of counts. The CDR3 bases are TGTGCCAGCAGCTCGAACGCGGGAGGTAGGCTGTTTTTT. This translates into CASSSNAGGRLFF. V and J are TRBV7-9 and TRBJ1-4; D not certain. Germline-derived CDR1 and CDR2 are SEHNR and FQNEAQ (reference sequence). V dropped 4 bases and J dropped 14 bases, with 17 bases sitting between them. This CDR3 comprises 13 residues.

The DNA for the CDR3 is TGTGCCAGCAGCTTAGGGGTCAGGGGGGAGACCCAGTACTTC. As protein: CASSLGVRGETQYF. This rearrangement joins TRBV7-2 to TRBJ2-5; 7 nucleotides agree with TRBD1. The CDR3 has 14 residues. V was pared by 1 base and J by 5 bases, with 4 bases of the junction left unmatched. Per the germline V gene, CDR1 is SGHTA and CDR2 is FQGNSA.

The chain is built from TRBV9 and TRBJ2-1, with 7 bases lining up with TRBD2. Germline CDR1 SGDLS, CDR2 YYNGEE. The junction had 8 bases not matched to a gene; V was cut back by 4 bases and J by 4 bases. The CDR3 covers 15 residues. CDR3 in DNA: TGTGCCAGCAGCTTAGAGCGGGGATTATACAATGAGCAGTTCTTC. Protein product: CASSLERGLYNEQFF.

This clone was found a few times. This sequence joins TRBV12-5 and TRBJ1-5; TRBD1 might be the D (5 bases). The ends were cut back, 6 bases at V and 0 bases at J, with 9 bases in the middle. The germline CDR1 and CDR2 sequences are LGHNT and FRNRAP. The CDR3 consists of 14 residues. CDR3 DNA: TGTGCTAGTGGCCAGGGTCATAGCAATCAGCCCCAGCATTTT. Encoded protein: CASGQGHSNQPQHF.

The table lists this clone with a few counts. The V call is TRBV7-9, the J call TRBJ2-7; D not certain. Trimming cost V 3 bases and J 7 bases, with 13 bases left between them. The V gene's germline CDR1 is SEHNR and CDR2 FQNEAQ (reference sequence). This CDR3 has 13 residues. The CDR3 spells CASSFSGQSEQYF. The CDR3 bases are TGTGCCAGCAGCTTCAGTGGGCAGTCGGAGCAGTACTTC.

This clone was counted a few times. J is TRBJ2-7 and V is TRBV16; D remains ambiguous. This CDR3 region has 14 residues. V lost 4 bases, J lost 2 bases, and 12 bases lay in between. Germline V gene data show CDR1 as KGHSY and CDR2 as FQNENV. The CDR3 DNA reads as TGTGCCAGCAGCCGAATGTACAGCCCCTACGAGCAGTACTTC. Encoded protein: CASSRMYSPYEQYF. Full variable domain (remainder filled in from reference TRBV16 and TRBJ2-7): GEEVAQTPKHLVRGEGQKAKLYCAPIKGHSYVFWYQQVLKNEFKFLISFQNENVFDETGMPKERFSAKCLPNSPCSLEIQATKLEDSAVYFCASSRMYSPYEQYFGPGTRLTVT.

This clone has a handful of counts. The CDR3 here is CASSETQPRTDTQYF. CDR3 DNA: TGTGCCAGCAGTGAGACACAGCCACGCACAGATACGCAGTATTTT. This chain uses TRBV25-1 with TRBJ2-3; D call uncertain. V was pared by 3 bases and J by 1 base, with 11 bases between. CDR1 is MGHDK, CDR2 SYGVNS, per germline. The CDR3 runs to 15 residues.

The V gene is TRBV5-1, the J gene TRBJ2-2; TRBD1 might be the D (5 bases). This CDR3 contains 16 residues. Trimming took 3 bases from V and 8 from J, leaving 20 bases between them. Germline loops: CDR1 SGHRS, CDR2 YFSETQ. Here the CDR3 reads CASSSQTGSVGGELFF. Here the CDR3 DNA reads TGCGCCAGCAGCTCGCAAACAGGCTCAGTCGGTGGGGAGCTGTTTTTT. Full variable domain (remainder filled in from reference TRBV5-1 and TRBJ2-2): KAGVTQTPRYLIKTRGQQVTLSCSPISGHRSVSWYQQTPGQGLQFLFEYFSETQRNKGNFPGRFSGRQFSNSRSEMNVSTLELGDSALYLCASSSQTGSVGGELFFGEGSRLTVL.

There are a few counts of this clone. The chain joins TRBV5-1 to TRBJ2-7; D is uncertain. The CDR3 totals 11 residues. V lost 3 bases and J 7 bases, leaving 8 bases between the germline ends. The germline V gene encodes CDR1 SGHRS and CDR2 YFSETQ. CDR3 sequence: CASSSDGEQYF. The CDR3 region has the DNA TGCGCCAGCAGCTCTGACGGGGAGCAGTACTTC. The full variable domain, completed using reference TRBV5-1 and TRBJ2-7, is KAGVTQTPRYLIKTRGQQVTLSCSPISGHRSVSWYQQTPGQGLQFLFEYFSETQRNKGNFPGRFSGRQFSNSRSEMNVSTLELGDSALYLCASSSDGEQYFGPGTRLTVT.

This clone showed up just a few times. V usage is TRBV5-4 and J usage is TRBJ2-7, with 8 bases identical to TRBD1. V shed 4 bases, J shed 2 bases, and the junction held 8 bases outside the gene matches. Germline loops: CDR1 SGHNT, CDR2 YYREEE (reference sequence). The CDR3 extends over 15 amino acids. CDR3 sequence reads: CASSPRGLGAYEQYF. CDR3 bases: TGTGCCAGCAGCCCCAGGGGGCTTGGCGCCTACGAGCAGTACTTC. The variable domain in full, completed from reference TRBV5-4 and TRBJ2-7, reads ETGVTQSPTHLIKTRGQQVTLRCSSQSGHNTVSWYQQALGQGPQFIFQYYREEENGRGNFPPRFSGLQFPNYSSELNVNALELDDSALYLCASSPRGLGAYEQYFGPGTRLTVT.

This clone was seen a few times. The chain uses TRBV27 and TRBJ1-2; 7 nucleotides agree with TRBD1. With V trimmed by 3 bases and J by 0 bases, 1 base remained unmatched. Germline CDR1 MNHEY, CDR2 SMNVEV (reference sequence). The CDR3 consists of 14 residues. This CDR3 is CASSLTGSNYGYTF. CDR3 bases: TGTGCCAGCAGTTTGACAGGGTCTAACTATGGCTACACCTTC.

The chain couples TRBV2 to TRBJ2-1; 10 bases fit TRBD2. Germline assignment: CDR1 SNHLY and CDR2 FYNNEI. The CDR3 totals 14 residues. The V and J ends lost 8 bases and 4 bases, in that order; junction bases with no gene match: 5. The CDR3 DNA reads TGTGCCAGCCGGGCTAGCGGGGGTTACAATGAGCAGTTCTTC. This codes for CASRASGGYNEQFF.

The rearrangement links TRBV4-3 to TRBJ1-5; a weak D match, TRBD1 (6 bases). The CDR3 consists of 14 residues. V dropped 5 bases and J dropped 4 bases, with 12 bases sitting between them. Germline values: CDR1 LGHNA, CDR2 YSLEER. Written as DNA, the CDR3 is TGCGCCAGCAGCTTCAACAGGGAAAATCAGCCCCAGCATTTT. Protein sequence: CASSFNRENQPQHF.

This clone showed up just a few times. V and J are TRBV7-6 and TRBJ2-2, with 7 bases identical to TRBD1. With V trimmed by 4 bases and J by 6 bases, 5 bases remained unmatched. CDR1 is SGHVS, CDR2 FNYEAQ, per germline. CDR3 length equals 14 residues. For the CDR3, the DNA is TGTGCCAGCAGCTCGACAGGGTTGGCCGGGGAGCTGTTTTTT. The encoded protein is CASSSTGLAGELFF.

The V gene is TRBV5-4, the J gene TRBJ2-1; the D is unclear. The CDR3 extends over 14 amino acids. The V end lost 3 bases, the J end lost 1 base, and 8 bases lay between the germline ends. Germline values: CDR1 SGHNT, CDR2 YYREEE (reference sequence). This CDR3 is CASSSRVSYNEQFF. The CDR3 nucleotides are TGTGCCAGCAGCTCCCGGGTATCCTACAATGAGCAGTTCTTC.

Only a few counts were recorded for this clone. This chain connects TRBV11-2 to TRBJ2-7; D gene ambiguous. Per the germline V gene, CDR1 is SGHAT and CDR2 is FQNNGV. The CDR3 is made up of 11 amino acids. V gave up 6 bases and J gave up 4 bases, with 7 bases separating them. CDR3 DNA sequence: TGTGCCAGCAGTTTACATTACGAGCAGTACTTC. It encodes CASSLHYEQYF.

This CDR3 is CSARQGSDEKLFF. DNA of the CDR3: TGCAGCGCCCGACAGGGTAGCGATGAAAAACTGTTTTTT. The V and J genes are TRBV29-1 and TRBJ1-4; 7 bases agree with TRBD1. CDR3 length: 13 residues. Per the germline V gene, CDR1 is SQVTM and CDR2 is ANQGSEA. J gave up 6 bases and V 7 bases, and 8 bases lay outside the gene matches.

This clone was recorded many times. The junction departs from the called germline gene at one end, perhaps through a read error. This chain connects TRBV14 to TRBJ2-7, with 7 bases identical to TRBD1. The CDR3 is 14 residues long. Looked up from germline, CDR1 is SGHDN and CDR2 is FVKESK. CDR3: CARSPPQRQGEQYF. In DNA, the CDR3 is TGTGCCAGAAGCCCACCTCAACGACAGGGCGAGCAGTACTTC.

This chain links TRBV27 with TRBJ2-5; 8 bases align to TRBD1. This CDR3 region has 15 residues. In germline, CDR1 is MNHEY, CDR2 SMNVEV (reference sequence). V lost 5 bases and J lost 5; bases outside the gene matches: 10. As DNA, the CDR3 is TGTGCCAGCAGTGGGATGGGCAGGGGGCCGGAGACCCAGTACTTC. Encoded protein: CASSGMGRGPETQYF.

This clone was detected only a few times. The rearrangement joins TRBV6-1 to TRBJ2-2; perhaps TRBD2 as D (5 bases). This CDR3 has 18 amino acids. The V and J ends lost 4 bases and 3 bases respectively, with 21 bases between them. Germline V gene data show CDR1 as MNHNS and CDR2 as SASEGT. The CDR3 DNA reads TGTGCCAGCAGTGGACCTGGGTTGGCGGGCAGGCACACCGGGGAGCTGTTTTTT. This sequence encodes CASSGPGLAGRHTGELFF.

Concerning this clone: The junction departs from the called germline gene at one end, perhaps through a read error. The chain links TRBV7-7 to TRBJ2-5; maybe TRBD1 (7 bases). This CDR3 region has 14 residues. The germline V gene encodes CDR1 SSHAT and CDR2 FNYEAQ (reference sequence). CDR3 sequence reads: CASSLTTGRETQYF. CDR3 nucleotide sequence: TGTGCTAGCAGCCTAACGACAGGGAGGGAGACCCAGTACTTC. Complete variable domain (other parts from reference TRBV7-7 and TRBJ2-5): GAGVSQSPRYKVTKRGQDVTLRCDPISSHATLYWYQQALGQGPEFLTYFNYEAQPDKSGLPSDRFSAERPEGSISTLTIQRTEQRDSAMYRCASSLTTGRETQYFGPGTRLLVL.

This clone has just a few counts. A read error may account for a junction end that differs from germline. This sequence joins TRBV7-7 and TRBJ2-5, with TRBD1 matching over 7 bases. Germline CDR1 SSHAT, CDR2 FNYEAQ (reference sequence). The CDR3 runs 15 residues. CDR3 sequence: CASSLGGQLWETQYF. In DNA, the CDR3 is TGTGCTAGCAGCTTAGGGGGACAGCTGTGGGAGACCCAGTACTTC.